A few counts support the clone carrying this TCR beta chain. These data originate in a study of T-cell memory formation after mild COVID-19. MiXCR, run by TCRdb on the 5' RACE reads, gives a single entry per CDR3 protein. Of 300,000 to 350,000 distinct CDR3 sequences listed, roughly a fifth are singletons. Germline CDR1 is LGHDT and CDR2 is YNNKEL (reference sequence). CDR3 size: 15 residues. V gave up 2 bases and J gave up 1 base; unmatched junction bases: 2. The rearrangement uses TRBV3-1 and TRBJ2-3; TRBD2 matches 8 bases. This receptor was obtained from a man younger than 35 who had mild COVID-19 (a few samples of this study predate the infection). Cell type and time point are not known. Sequenced input: PBMCs or a T cell subset sorted from them (not recorded which). DNA for the CDR3: TGTGCCAGCAGCCAACGCGGGGGGCGCACAGATACGCAGTATTTT. This encodes CASSQRGGRTDTQYF.